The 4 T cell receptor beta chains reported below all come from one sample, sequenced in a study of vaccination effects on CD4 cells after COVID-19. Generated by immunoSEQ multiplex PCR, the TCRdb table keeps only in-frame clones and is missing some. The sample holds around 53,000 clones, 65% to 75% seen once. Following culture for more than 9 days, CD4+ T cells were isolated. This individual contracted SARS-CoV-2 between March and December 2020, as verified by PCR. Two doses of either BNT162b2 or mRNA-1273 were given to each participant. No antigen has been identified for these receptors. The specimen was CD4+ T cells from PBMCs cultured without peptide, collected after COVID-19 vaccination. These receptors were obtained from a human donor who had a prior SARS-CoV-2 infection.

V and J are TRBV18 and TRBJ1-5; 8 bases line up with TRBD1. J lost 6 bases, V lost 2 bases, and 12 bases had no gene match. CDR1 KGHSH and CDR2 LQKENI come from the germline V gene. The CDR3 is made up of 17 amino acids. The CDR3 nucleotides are TGTGCCAGCTCACCAGGACAGGGCCTATCTTGGGGTCAGCCCCAGCATTTT. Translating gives CASSPGQGLSWGQPQHF.

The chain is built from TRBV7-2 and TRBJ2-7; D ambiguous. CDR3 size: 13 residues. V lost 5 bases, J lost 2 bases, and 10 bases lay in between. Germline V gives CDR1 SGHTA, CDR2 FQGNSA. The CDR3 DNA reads TGTGCCAGCAGCCCTTCAGCGACCTACGAGCAGTACTTC. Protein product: CASSPSATYEQYF. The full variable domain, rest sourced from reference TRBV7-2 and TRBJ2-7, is GAGVSQSPSNKVTEKGKDVELRCDPISGHTALYWYRQSLGQGLEFLIYFQGNSAPDKSGLPSDRFSAERTGGSVSTLTIQRTQQEDSAVYLCASSPSATYEQYFGPGTRLTVT.

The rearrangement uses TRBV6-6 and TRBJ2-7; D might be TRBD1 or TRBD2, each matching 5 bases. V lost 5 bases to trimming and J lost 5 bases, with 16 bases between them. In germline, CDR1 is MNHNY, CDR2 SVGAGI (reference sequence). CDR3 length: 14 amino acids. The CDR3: CASSLRDQNDEQYF. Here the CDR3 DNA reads TGTGCCAGCAGTCTCCGGGACCAGAACGACGAGCAGTACTTC.

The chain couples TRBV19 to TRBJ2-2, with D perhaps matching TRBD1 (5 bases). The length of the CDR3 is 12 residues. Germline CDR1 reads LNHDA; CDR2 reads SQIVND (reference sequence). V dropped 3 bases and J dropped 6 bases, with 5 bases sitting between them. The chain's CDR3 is CASSIRAGELFF. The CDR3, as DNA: TGTGCCAGTAGTATCAGGGCCGGGGAGCTGTTTTTT. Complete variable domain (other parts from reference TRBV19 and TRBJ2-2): DGGITQSPKYLFRKEGQNVTLSCEQNLNHDAMYWYRQDPGQGLRLIYYSQIVNDFQKGDIAEGYSVSREKKESFPLTVTSAQKNPTAFYLCASSIRAGELFFGEGSRLTVL.